What follows are 14 T cell receptor beta chains derived from one specimen sequenced in a study of CD8 T cells in ankylosing spondylitis. Study findings and constraints: A TCR beta motif of several highly homologous variants seemed to mark ankylosing spondylitis blood.

TCRdb itself ran the 5' RACE reads through MiXCR, one entry per CDR3 protein. This repertoire shows 670,000 or so distinct CDR3 sequences, 15% to 20% found once; its top ten account for 15% to 20%. These TCRs are of unknown antigen specificity. The sequencing sample was made of blood, either unsorted or a sorted T cell fraction (not recorded which). The receptors derive from a male donor with ankylosing spondylitis.

The chain combines TRBV15 with TRBJ2-5, with no clear D. This CDR3 spans 15 amino acids. Trimming removed 0 bases at V and 0 bases at J, with 8 bases between. Looked up from germline, CDR1 is LNHNV and CDR2 is YYDKDF (reference sequence). The CDR3 reads CATSRDSINQETQYF. CDR3 sequence (DNA): TGTGCCACCAGCAGAGACAGCATAAACCAAGAGACCCAGTACTTC.

The table lists this clonotype with a few counts. The CDR3 DNA is TGTGCCAGCAGTTCCGGGAGCCTAAACTATGGCTACACCTTC. It translates to CASSSGSLNYGYTF. V is TRBV25-1 and J is TRBJ1-2; D unclear. There are 14 residues in the CDR3. Trimming pared 5 bases from V and 2 bases from J, leaving 12 bases between. Germline V CDR1 and CDR2: MGHDK, SYGVNS.

This clonotype showed up many times. The rearrangement joins TRBV29-1 to TRBJ2-5, with 9 bases that match TRBD2. The J segment lost 2 bases and the V segment lost 5 bases, leaving 0 bases of the junction unmatched. In germline, CDR1 is SQVTM, CDR2 ANQGSEA. There are 12 residues in the CDR3. The CDR3 loop is CSVSGGQETQYF. Here the CDR3 DNA reads TGCAGCGTTAGCGGGGGGCAAGAGACCCAGTACTTC.

The gene calls are TRBV18 and TRBJ2-2; tentatively, D is TRBD2 (7 bases). Trimming shortened V by 3 bases and J by 3 bases, and 14 bases separated the two germline ends. Per germline, CDR1 KGHSH and CDR2 LQKENI. The CDR3 runs to 16 residues. CDR3 DNA: TGTGCCAGCTCACCGCCGGGGGGCCTGGACACCGGGGAGCTGTTTTTT. Translation: CASSPPGGLDTGELFF.

The chain combines TRBV20-1 with TRBJ1-1, with D unclear. The germline V and J ends were trimmed by 3 bases and 1 base, with 9 bases remaining between them. The CDR3 spans 13 residues. Germline loops: CDR1 DFQATT, CDR2 SNEGSKA (reference sequence). The CDR3 sequence: CSASSRKNTEAFF. In DNA form, the CDR3 reads TGCAGTGCTAGCAGTAGGAAGAACACTGAAGCTTTCTTT.

This clonotype was found many times. CDR3 sequence reads: CASSVDGKKGAEAFF. In nucleotides, the CDR3 is TGTGCCAGCAGCGTAGATGGCAAGAAGGGCGCTGAAGCTTTCTTT. This chain links TRBV9 with TRBJ1-1; D is undetermined. With 0 bases removed from V and 6 bases from J, the gap between germline ends came to 15 bases. The CDR3 is made up of 15 amino acids. Germline CDR1 and CDR2: SGDLS and YYNGEE.

This clonotype was recorded at least ten times. The gene calls are TRBV12-3 or TRBV12-4 and TRBJ2-2, with 8 bases lining up with TRBD1. Trimming cost V 3 bases and J 6 bases; bases outside gene matches: 3. This CDR3 comprises 14 residues. In nucleotides, the CDR3 is TGTGCCAGCAGTTTTCAGGGGGCGGCCGGGGAGCTGTTTTTT. Its protein is CASSFQGAAGELFF.

This chain connects TRBV2 to TRBJ2-7, with 9 positions matching TRBD2. Germline V gives CDR1 SNHLY, CDR2 FYNNEI. The CDR3 consists of 15 residues. The junction had 7 bases not matched to a gene; V was cut back by 3 bases and J by 4 bases. CDR3 nucleotides: TGTGCCAGCAGTGAGAACCTAGCGGGGCTATACGAGCAGTACTTC. Its translation: CASSENLAGLYEQYF.

The sample holds a few counts of this clonotype. The chain couples TRBV14 to TRBJ2-1, with D perhaps TRBD2 (5 bases). Looked up from germline, CDR1 is SGHDN and CDR2 is FVKESK. The CDR3 contains 14 residues. The germline V and J ends were trimmed by 4 bases and 6 bases, with 13 bases remaining between them. The CDR3 region is CASSPYYLANEQFF. The CDR3 DNA is TGTGCCAGCAGCCCATATTATCTAGCCAATGAGCAGTTCTTC.

As DNA, the CDR3 is TGCGCCAGCAGCCGCACAGCCCAACTCTCTGGGGCCAACGTCCTGACTTTC. This codes for CASSRTAQLSGANVLTF. The chain links TRBV5-1 to TRBJ2-6; D is uncertain. The CDR3 has 17 residues. Germline V lookup: CDR1 SGHRS, CDR2 YFSETQ. The V and J ends lost 4 bases and 0 bases respectively, with 14 bases between them.

This clonotype was seen a handful of times. The chain carries TRBV6-2 or TRBV6-3 and TRBJ2-5; D may match TRBD1 or TRBD2 (5 bases each). CDR1 and CDR2 from the germline V gene are MNHEY and SVGEGT. The ends were cut back, 2 bases at V and 0 bases at J, with 16 bases in the middle. This CDR3 has 17 residues. CDR3 loop: CASSYHKGRPYQETQYF. The CDR3 coding sequence is TGTGCCAGCAGTTACCACAAGGGACGACCGTACCAAGAGACCCAGTACTTC.

The J gene is TRBJ1-4, the V gene TRBV11-2, with D uncertain. The length of the CDR3 is 15 residues. Trimming removed 1 base from V and 7 bases from J, with 13 bases in between. Germline values: CDR1 SGHAT, CDR2 FQNNGV. The CDR3: CASSLASGSGEKLFF. The CDR3 region has the DNA TGTGCCAGCAGCTTAGCGTCTGGGTCAGGTGAAAAACTGTTTTTT.

This clonotype was detected a few times. V and J are TRBV20-1 and TRBJ2-3; the match to TRBD2 covers 9 bases. V lost 1 base and J lost 0; bases outside the gene matches: 2. CDR3 length: 15 residues. The germline gives CDR1 DFQATT, CDR2 SNEGSKA (reference sequence). CDR3 in DNA: TGCAGTGCTAGAGGTCTAGCGGGAAGCACAGATACGCAGTATTTT. It yields the protein CSARGLAGSTDTQYF.

This clonotype was seen repeatedly, ten times or more. At one end, the junction sequence differs from germline, possibly due to a read error. The rearrangement links TRBV12-3 or TRBV12-4 to TRBJ2-1; D unclear. The CDR3 loop spans 12 amino acids. The DNA of the CDR3 is TGTGCCAGCAGTTTAGGGTCCAGCCCCAGGCTCTTC. This sequence encodes CASSLGSSPRLF.